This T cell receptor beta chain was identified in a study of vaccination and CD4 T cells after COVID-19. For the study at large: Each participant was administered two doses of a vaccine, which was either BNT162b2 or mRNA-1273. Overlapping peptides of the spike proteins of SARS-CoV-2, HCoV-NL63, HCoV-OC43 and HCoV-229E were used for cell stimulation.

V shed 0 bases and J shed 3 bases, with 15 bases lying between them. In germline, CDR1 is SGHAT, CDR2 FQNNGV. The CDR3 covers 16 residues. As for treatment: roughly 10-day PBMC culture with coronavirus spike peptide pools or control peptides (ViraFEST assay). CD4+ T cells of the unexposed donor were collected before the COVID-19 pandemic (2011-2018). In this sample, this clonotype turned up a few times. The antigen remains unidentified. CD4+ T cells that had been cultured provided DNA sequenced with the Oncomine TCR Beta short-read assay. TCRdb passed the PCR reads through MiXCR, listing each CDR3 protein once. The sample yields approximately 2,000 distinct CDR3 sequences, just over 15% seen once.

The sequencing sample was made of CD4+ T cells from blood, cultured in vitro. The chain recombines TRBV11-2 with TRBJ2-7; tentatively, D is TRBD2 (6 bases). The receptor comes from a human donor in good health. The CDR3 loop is CASSLEGFGGNYEQYF. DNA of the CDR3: TGTGCCAGCAGCTTAGAGGGGTTTGGCGGGAACTACGAGCAGTACTTC.